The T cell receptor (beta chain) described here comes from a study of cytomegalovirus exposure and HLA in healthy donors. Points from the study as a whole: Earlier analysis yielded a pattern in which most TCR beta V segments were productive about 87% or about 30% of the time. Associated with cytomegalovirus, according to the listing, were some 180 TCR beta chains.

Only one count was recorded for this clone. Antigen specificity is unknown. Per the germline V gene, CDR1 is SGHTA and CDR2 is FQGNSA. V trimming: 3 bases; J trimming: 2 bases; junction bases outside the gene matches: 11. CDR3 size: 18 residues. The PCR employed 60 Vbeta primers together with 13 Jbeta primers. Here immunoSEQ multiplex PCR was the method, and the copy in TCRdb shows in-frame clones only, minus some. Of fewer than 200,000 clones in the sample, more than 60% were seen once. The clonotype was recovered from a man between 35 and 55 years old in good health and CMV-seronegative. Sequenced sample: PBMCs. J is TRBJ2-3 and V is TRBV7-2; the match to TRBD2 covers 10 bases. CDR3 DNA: TGTGCCAGCAGCTTGCGGTTAGCGGGGGGCAAACCCACAGATACGCAGTATTTT. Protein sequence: CASSLRLAGGKPTDTQYF.